This T cell receptor (beta chain) is from a study of cytomegalovirus exposure and HLA in healthy donors. Primers: 60 Vbeta forward and 13 Jbeta reverse. Data came from immunoSEQ multiplex PCR; TCRdb stores just in-frame clones and leaves some out. Altogether roughly 180,000 clones are present, 60% to 80% being singletons, with the ten largest covering about an eighth. There are 18 residues in the CDR3. Germline trimming cut 4 bases from V and 8 bases from J; bases unmatched to any gene: 20. In germline, CDR1 is SGDLS, CDR2 YYNGEE. The receptor comes from a man between 45 and 60 years old in good health and CMV-seropositive. This chain connects TRBV9 to TRBJ1-4; TRBD1 agrees at 7 bases. Input material: PBMCs. CDR3 bases: TGTGCCAGCAGCCCCGAGGGGGCAGGCCCCGGTTTAGGAGAAAAACTGTTTTTT. Translation: CASSPEGAGPGLGEKLFF.